This passage covers 12 T cell receptor beta chains from one sample sequenced in a study of beta chain features in type 1 diabetes. Their antigens remain unidentified. Every isolated RNA sample was fully reverse transcribed, so sequencing captured expressed TCRB transcripts. Method: immunoSEQ multiplex PCR; TCRdb's copy keeps in-frame clones and lacks some. The sample has 140,000 to 150,000 clones; around 13% are singletons. Regarding the study as a whole: All four CD4+ subsets from Type 1 diabetes patients carried moderately but significantly shorter TCRB CDR3s.

The source material was central memory CD4+ T cells from blood. Every receptor here comes from a man younger than 35 with type 1 diabetes.

The rearrangement links TRBV28 to TRBJ2-5; D may be TRBD1 (5 bases). Germline CDR1 MDHEN, CDR2 SYDVKM. There are 14 residues in the CDR3. V lost 5 bases to trimming and J lost 0 bases, with 10 bases between them. CDR3 loop: CASSRRTYQETQYF. DNA of the CDR3: TGTGCCAGCAGTCGAAGGACATACCAAGAGACCCAGTACTTC.

This clone has just a few counts. This rearrangement joins TRBV18 to TRBJ2-1; no clear D gene. From germline, CDR1 is KGHSH and CDR2 LQKENI. V was pared by 6 bases and J by 4 bases, with 10 bases between. The CDR3 consists of 13 residues. The CDR3 region has the DNA TGTGCCAGCTCCCAAAAAGAGTACAATGAGCAGTTCTTC. It encodes CASSQKEYNEQFF.

This rearrangement joins TRBV9 to TRBJ1-6; D remains ambiguous. Germline values: CDR1 SGDLS, CDR2 YYNGEE. The CDR3 contains 14 residues. Between the trimmed V and J ends, which lost 2 bases and 9 bases, there was a span of 12 bases. As DNA, the CDR3 is TGTGCCAGCAGCGTGGCCAATATGGGTTCACCCCTCCACTTT. Its protein is CASSVANMGSPLHF.

This rearrangement joins TRBV14 to TRBJ1-5; D not resolved. V gave up 4 bases and J gave up 2 bases, with 6 bases separating them. This CDR3 contains 13 residues. CDR1 is SGHDN and CDR2 is FVKESK in the germline V gene. CDR3 nucleotide sequence: TGTGCCAGCAGCCTGCTAGGCAATCAGCCCCAGCATTTT. Amino acid sequence: CASSLLGNQPQHF.

This sequence joins TRBV7-2 and TRBJ2-1, with D perhaps being TRBD1 or TRBD2 (8 bases each). Germline V gene lookup returns CDR1 SGHTA and CDR2 FQGNSA. The length of the CDR3 is 17 residues. V was trimmed by 3 bases and J by 8 bases, leaving 23 bases between them. The CDR3, as DNA: TGTGCCAGCAGCTTCATGCGGGGGGACAGGCGAAGGGATGAGCAGTTCTTC. Translation gives CASSFMRGDRRRDEQFF.

This clone was counted a few times. J is TRBJ1-1 and V is TRBV4-2, with D unclear. V was trimmed by 0 bases and J by 1 base, leaving 6 bases between them. The CDR3 totals 14 residues. The germline CDR1 and CDR2 sequences are LGHNA and YNFKEQ. This CDR3 is CASSQDKGNTEAFF. CDR3 coding DNA: TGTGCCAGCAGCCAAGATAAGGGGAACACTGAAGCTTTCTTT.

In the case of this clone: A far more abundant clone sits one base away, making this likely a read error. The chain recombines TRBV27 with TRBJ2-5; D ambiguous. Trimming removed 2 bases at V and 3 bases at J, with 1 base between. Germline CDR1 is MNHEY and CDR2 is SMNVEV (reference sequence). This CDR3 has 11 residues. The CDR3 DNA reads as TGTGCCAGCAGTTTAGAAGAGACCCAGTACTTC. It specifies CASSLEETQYF.

This clone was counted between two and nine times. The chain is built from TRBV11-2 and TRBJ2-5; tentative D call: TRBD2 (7 bases). CDR3 length: 16 amino acids. In germline, CDR1 is SGHAT, CDR2 FQNNGV. V gave up 5 bases and J gave up 2 bases, with 18 bases separating them. The DNA for the CDR3 is TGTGCCAGCAGCGCCGCGGGGGCCCGGAATCAAGAGACCCAGTACTTC. Protein: CASSAAGARNQETQYF.

This chain uses TRBV30 with TRBJ1-2, with D unclear. CDR1 GTSNPN and CDR2 SVGIG come from the germline V gene (reference sequence). V was clipped by 3 bases and J by 5 bases, with 10 bases between them. There are 12 residues in the CDR3. The CDR3 is CAWRHQQYGYTF. The CDR3, as DNA: TGTGCCTGGAGGCACCAACAGTATGGCTACACCTTC.

The rearrangement uses TRBV28 and TRBJ2-1; D possibly matches TRBD1 or TRBD2 (6 bases each). The length of the CDR3 is 15 residues. Germline CDR1 and CDR2: MDHEN and SYDVKM. Between the trimmed V and J ends, which lost 3 bases and 14 bases, there was a span of 23 bases. CDR3 loop: CASSLRLEGEASEFF. DNA of the CDR3: TGTGCCAGCAGTTTGCGATTGGAGGGGGAAGCTTCGGAGTTCTTC.

V usage is TRBV7-6 and J usage is TRBJ2-1; TRBD2 might be the D (5 bases). V lost 3 bases to trimming and J lost 8 bases, with 20 bases between them. Germline V lookup: CDR1 SGHVS, CDR2 FNYEAQ. This CDR3 region has 16 residues. The CDR3 DNA is TGTGCCAGCAGCTTGGGTGGCGACTATAGCATTGATGAGCAGTTCTTC. Its protein product is CASSLGGDYSIDEQFF.

This chain links TRBV4-2 with TRBJ2-5; D may be TRBD2 (5 bases). This CDR3 is 16 amino acids long. Trimming cost V 0 bases and J 4 bases, with 15 bases left between them. Germline loops: CDR1 LGHNA, CDR2 YNFKEQ. CDR3 coding DNA: TGTGCCAGCAGCCAAGATCCAGAACCCCGGGGAGAGACCCAGTACTTC. The encoded protein is CASSQDPEPRGETQYF.